The 26 T cell receptor beta chains reported below all come from one sample, sequenced in a study of neurological immune-mediated disorders. TCRdb used MiXCR to reprocess the 5' RACE reads, holding one entry per CDR3 protein. This sample carries 55,000 to 75,000 distinct CDR3 sequences, about 13% of them seen once, and the ten largest clones take around 10%. The sequenced sample was PBMCs. The receptor source for this set is a woman in her sixties or seventies with HTLV-1-associated myelopathy (HAM/TSP).

The sample holds many counts of this clonotype. V usage is TRBV5-5 and J usage is TRBJ2-7; TRBD1 might be the D (7 bases). Trimming left V 4 bases short and J 12 bases short, with 20 bases between. The V gene's germline CDR1 is SGHKS and CDR2 YYEKEE (reference sequence). This CDR3 region has 13 residues. The CDR3 is CASSLNYRGGWYF. The CDR3 DNA reads as TGTGCCAGCAGCCTCAACTACAGGGGAGGTTGGTACTTC. The full variable domain, with the rest looked up from reference TRBV5-5 and TRBJ2-7, is DAGVTQSPTHLIKTRGQQVTLRCSPISGHKSVSWYQQVLGQGPQFIFQYYEKEERGRGNFPDRFSARQFPNYSSELNVNALLLGDSALYLCASSLNYRGGWYFGPGTRLTVT.

This clonotype was recorded at least ten times. The CDR3 region is CASSLRDAGVTDTQYF. DNA for the CDR3: TGTGCCAGCAGTCTCCGGGACGCGGGAGTCACAGATACGCAGTATTTT. This chain uses TRBV12-3 or TRBV12-4 with TRBJ2-3, with 7 positions matching TRBD2. The V segment lost 5 bases and the J segment 2 bases; nucleotides outside the gene matches: 10. This CDR3 comprises 16 residues.

This clonotype was seen at least ten times. J is TRBJ1-3 and V is TRBV5-1, with 7 positions matching TRBD1. V shed 4 bases, J shed 3 bases, and the junction held 7 bases outside the gene matches. The CDR3 consists of 15 residues. In germline, CDR1 is SGHRS, CDR2 YFSETQ. CDR3: CASSPIDRVGNTIYF. The CDR3 nucleotides read TGCGCCAGCAGCCCTATCGACAGGGTTGGAAACACCATATATTTT.

The table lists this clonotype with many counts. The V gene is TRBV6-5, the J gene TRBJ2-1, with D hard to call. The CDR3 has 18 residues. The germline CDR1 and CDR2 sequences are MNHEY and SVGAGI. V lost 4 bases, J lost 0 bases, and 19 bases lay in between. CDR3 DNA sequence: TGTGCCAGCAGTTTCCTTGCACCCCGGAGCAGCTCCTACAATGAGCAGTTCTTC. Translated, it gives CASSFLAPRSSSYNEQFF.

This clonotype was seen just once. The chain carries TRBV12-3 or TRBV12-4 and TRBJ1-5; D not resolved. Trimming left V 3 bases short and J 0 bases short, with 15 bases between. The CDR3 is made up of 17 amino acids. The CDR3: CASSFRTPGDSNQPQHF. CDR3 nucleotide sequence: TGTGCCAGCAGTTTTAGGACCCCCGGGGATAGCAATCAGCCCCAGCATTTT.

This clonotype was detected many times. The junction departs from the called germline gene at one end, perhaps through a read error. The chain recombines TRBV20-1 with TRBJ2-7; TRBD1 aligns across 7 bases. This CDR3 region has 13 residues. CDR1 and CDR2 (germline): DFQATT, SNEGSKA (reference sequence). CDR3 nucleotide sequence: TGCAGTGCTCGAGACAGGGCGATCTACGAGCAGTACTTC. Translated: CSARDRAIYEQYF.

With respect to this clonotype: Lacking the conserved final phenylalanine or tryptophan, this CDR3 likely reflects a read error. The rearrangement joins TRBV5-1 to TRBJ2-5, with a tentative D call TRBD2 (6 bases). Between the trimmed V and J ends, which lost 2 bases and 4 bases, there was a span of 21 bases. The germline V gene encodes CDR1 SGHRS and CDR2 YFSETQ. The CDR3 extends over 17 amino acids. CDR3 in DNA: TGCGCCAGCAGCTTCCAGCCTAGGGGAGGAGAAGGAGAGACCCAGTACCTT. The encoded protein is CASSFQPRGGEGETQYL.

There are many counts of this clonotype. The chain employs TRBV18 and TRBJ2-1; D is perhaps TRBD1 or TRBD2 (5 bases each). CDR3 length: 14 residues. CDR1 and CDR2 from the germline V gene are KGHSH and LQKENI. The V end was cut by 5 bases, the J end by 5 bases, with 13 bases between. The CDR3 loop reads CASSAGAIDNEQFF. CDR3 in DNA: TGTGCCAGCTCAGCCGGGGCGATCGACAATGAGCAGTTCTTC.

This clonotype was counted at least ten times. V and J are TRBV20-1 and TRBJ2-3; D tentatively reads TRBD1 or TRBD2 (5 bases each). Per germline, CDR1 DFQATT and CDR2 SNEGSKA (reference sequence). The CDR3 loop spans 13 amino acids. The CDR3 nucleotides are TGCAATGTCGCCCGGGGCCTAGAATATACGCAGTATTTT. Amino acids: CNVARGLEYTQYF.

The table lists this clonotype with many counts. V usage is TRBV7-2 and J usage is TRBJ2-3; a possible D gene is TRBD2 (5 bases). The germline CDR1 and CDR2 sequences are SGHTA and FQGNSA. The CDR3 is 14 residues long. Trimming left V 6 bases short and J 4 bases short, with 14 bases between. The CDR3 nucleotides are TGTGCCAGCAGATCCCCTGGGGAGTCAGATACGCAGTATTTT. Protein: CASRSPGESDTQYF.

This clonotype was found many times. The chain joins TRBV20-1 to TRBJ2-1; TRBD2 matches 7 bases. The CDR3 has 16 amino acids. V trimming: 2 bases; J trimming: 5 bases; junction bases outside the gene matches: 12. Germline V gene sequence: CDR1 DFQATT, CDR2 SNEGSKA (reference sequence). The CDR3, as DNA: TGCAGTGCTAGATCGGGTGCTAGCGGAAAACACAATGAGCAGTTCTTC. This gives the protein CSARSGASGKHNEQFF.

In its sample, this clonotype was seen many times. This sequence joins TRBV15 and TRBJ2-3; D is uncertain. The CDR3 is 16 residues long. Germline lookup yields CDR1 LNHNV and CDR2 YYDKDF (reference sequence). Between the trimmed V and J ends, which lost 1 base and 5 bases, there was a span of 16 bases. In DNA form, the CDR3 reads TGTGCCACCAGCAGAGTTTCCCAACTATCGGGAGATACGCAGTATTTT. As protein: CATSRVSQLSGDTQYF.

This clonotype was seen repeatedly, ten times or more. CDR3 sequence: CATSRDRRPVSSGANVLTF. For the CDR3, the DNA is TGTGCCACCAGCAGAGATCGAAGGCCCGTGAGCTCTGGGGCCAACGTCCTGACTTTC. V usage is TRBV15 and J usage is TRBJ2-6; D gene uncertain. The CDR3 consists of 19 residues. Looked up from germline, CDR1 is LNHNV and CDR2 is YYDKDF (reference sequence). The V end was cut by 0 bases, the J end by 0 bases, with 15 bases between. The full variable domain, rest sourced from reference TRBV15 and TRBJ2-6, is DAMVIQNPRYQVTQFGKPVTLSCSQTLNHNVMYWYQQKSSQAPKLLFHYYDKDFNNEADTPDNFQSRRPNTSFCFLDIRSPGLGDTAMYLCATSRDRRPVSSGANVLTFGAGSRLTVL.

This clonotype came up many times. The V call is TRBV7-2, the J call TRBJ2-1; D unresolved. The ends were cut back, 0 bases at V and 9 bases at J, with 3 bases in the middle. This CDR3 is 11 amino acids long. CDR1 is SGHTA and CDR2 is FQGNSA in the germline V gene. CDR3 region: CASSLAFEQFF. The CDR3 DNA reads as TGTGCCAGCAGCTTAGCGTTTGAGCAGTTCTTC.

This clonotype was picked up many times. The gene calls are TRBV27 and TRBJ2-3; TRBD2 matches 9 bases. The CDR3 has 16 amino acids. V lost 3 bases and J lost 3; bases outside the gene matches: 7. Germline V CDR1 and CDR2: MNHEY, SMNVEV (reference sequence). The CDR3 DNA is TGTGCCAGCAGTTTTAGCGGGAGAAGGGTGACAGATACGCAGTATTTT. Translating gives CASSFSGRRVTDTQYF.

This clonotype was observed at least ten times. The rearrangement uses TRBV3-1 and TRBJ2-1; D remains unclear. CDR3 size: 15 residues. Germline assignment: CDR1 LGHDT and CDR2 YNNKEL (reference sequence). Trimming stripped 0 bases from V and 5 bases from J, with 11 bases between. CDR3 sequence reads: CASSQEYARDNEQFF. For the CDR3, the DNA is TGTGCCAGCAGCCAAGAATACGCCCGGGACAATGAGCAGTTCTTC.

This clonotype showed up many times. The rearrangement links TRBV5-1 to TRBJ2-2; D may be TRBD1 (5 bases). Germline V CDR1 and CDR2: SGHRS, YFSETQ. The V end lost 4 bases, the J end lost 0 bases, and 10 bases lay between the germline ends. The CDR3 is 15 residues long. CDR3 loop: CASSGQGTNTGELFF. The CDR3 DNA reads as TGCGCCAGCAGCGGGCAGGGAACGAACACCGGGGAGCTGTTTTTT.

This clonotype was detected ten times or more. The V call is TRBV20-1, the J call TRBJ2-3; no definite D call. The length of the CDR3 is 13 residues. Germline V gene data show CDR1 as DFQATT and CDR2 as SNEGSKA (reference sequence). V was clipped by 6 bases and J by 1 base, with 11 bases between them. CDR3 sequence reads: CSATRAGTDTQYF. CDR3 coding DNA: TGCAGTGCGACACGGGCAGGCACAGATACGCAGTATTTT.

The chain has TRBV10-3 and TRBJ2-1, with 8 positions matching TRBD1. Unmatched junction bases numbered 7, after V lost 5 bases and J lost 4 bases. Germline V gene data show CDR1 as ENHRY and CDR2 as SYGVKD. This CDR3 is 15 amino acids long. The CDR3 spells CAISQETGAYNEQFF. In nucleotides, the CDR3 is TGTGCCATCAGTCAAGAGACAGGGGCGTACAATGAGCAGTTCTTC.

The sample holds many counts of this clonotype. The chain uses TRBV11-2 and TRBJ1-2, with TRBD1 matching 9 bases. CDR1 and CDR2 from the germline V gene are SGHAT and FQNNGV. Germline trimming cut 8 bases from V and 7 bases from J; bases unmatched to any gene: 5. This CDR3 is built from 12 residues. Written as DNA, the CDR3 is TGTGCCAGCCGGACAGGGGTCCGTGGCTACACCTTC. Its translation is CASRTGVRGYTF. Together with reference TRBV11-2 and TRBJ1-2, the CDR3 gives the full variable domain: EAGVAQSPRYKIIEKRQSVAFWCNPISGHATLYWYQQILGQGPKLLIQFQNNGVVDDSQLPKDRFSAERLKGVDSTLKIQPAKLEDSAVYLCASRTGVRGYTFGSGTRLTVV.

In this sample, this clonotype turned up many times. V is TRBV5-1 and J is TRBJ2-6, with TRBD1 identical over 7 bases. Germline V gives CDR1 SGHRS, CDR2 YFSETQ. This CDR3 comprises 19 residues. The V and J ends lost 0 bases and 0 bases, in that order; junction bases with no gene match: 9. CDR3 loop: CASSLARGQSLSGANVLTF. CDR3 DNA: TGCGCCAGCAGCTTGGCCCGGGGACAGTCGCTCTCTGGGGCCAACGTCCTGACTTTC. Full variable domain (rest looked up from reference TRBV5-1 and TRBJ2-6): KAGVTQTPRYLIKTRGQQVTLSCSPISGHRSVSWYQQTPGQGLQFLFEYFSETQRNKGNFPGRFSGRQFSNSRSEMNVSTLELGDSALYLCASSLARGQSLSGANVLTFGAGSRLTVL.

This clonotype came up many times. V gene TRBV20-1 combines with J gene TRBJ2-5; TRBD2 might be the D (6 bases). The CDR3 is made up of 12 amino acids. Trimming shortened V by 6 bases and J by 4 bases, and 12 bases separated the two germline ends. Germline V CDR1 and CDR2: DFQATT, SNEGSKA (reference sequence). In DNA form, the CDR3 reads TGCAGTGCAAGAAGGCGGGGAGAGACCCAGTACTTC. Amino acids: CSARRRGETQYF.

In this sample, this clonotype turned up many times. The chain combines TRBV28 with TRBJ1-4; 7 nucleotides align to TRBD1. The V and J ends lost 7 bases and 4 bases, in that order; junction bases with no gene match: 12. CDR1 is MDHEN and CDR2 is SYDVKM in the germline V gene. The CDR3 has 16 amino acids. The chain's CDR3 is CASTLLPGQSNEKLFF. CDR3 coding DNA: TGTGCCAGCACTCTACTGCCGGGACAGAGTAATGAAAAACTGTTTTTT.

This clonotype was seen repeatedly, ten times or more. A single base separates this from a much larger clone, so it may be a read error. The J gene is TRBJ2-6, the V gene TRBV29-1, with TRBD1 as a possible D gene (5 bases). CDR3 size: 12 residues. The germline V gene encodes CDR1 SQVTM and CDR2 ANQGSEA. The chain's CDR3 is CSVAGLANVPTF. The CDR3 DNA reads as TGCAGCGTAGCAGGGTTAGCCAACGTCCCGACTTTC.

This chain connects TRBV27 to TRBJ1-4; no clear D. The germline V and J ends were trimmed by 6 bases and 0 bases, with 11 bases remaining between them. Germline loops: CDR1 MNHEY, CDR2 SMNVEV (reference sequence). The CDR3 loop spans 15 amino acids. The CDR3 here is CASRLSMATNEKLFF. The CDR3 nucleotides are TGTGCCAGCAGACTTAGCATGGCAACTAATGAAAAACTGTTTTTT.

This clonotype was recorded many times. This chain links TRBV4-1 with TRBJ2-4; 11 bases fit TRBD2. This CDR3 has 15 amino acids. Trimming at V came to 1 base and at J to 6 bases, leaving 2 bases not matched to a gene. The V gene's germline CDR1 is MGHRA and CDR2 YSYEKL. CDR3 region: CASSQGLAGINIQYF. The CDR3 DNA reads as TGCGCCAGCAGCCAAGGACTAGCGGGAATAAACATTCAGTACTTC.